This T cell receptor (beta chain) appears in the sequencing data of a study of blood T cells in healthy people across ages (dated by TCRdb to about 2015). In the study overall: In model experiments, template switching captured about one uniquely barcoded TCR beta cDNA molecule for every two T cells. Two additional independent replicas of 1 million unique cDNA reads from the same blood draw were analyzed for two donors (one aged 18 to 30 and one aged 80 or older). The donors were split into four age groups: young (average about 16 years), middle-aged (39), aged (approximately 59) and long-lived (approximately 80). The study measured age-related changes in TCR beta repertoire diversity using deep sequencing normalized with unique cDNA molecular identifiers. To avoid experimental bias, donors of different ages were distributed randomly across sequencing lanes. What the research found in general, with its limitations: Estimates of total diversity based on one million sequenced T cells were regarded as lower bounds and as underestimates. Because donor CMV infection status was unknown, age-related changes in expanded clonotypes were potentially confounded. The long-lived group showed more naive CD4+ T cells, fewer expanded clones and increased TCR diversity than the aged group, suggesting age selection. A strong correlation was found between observed TCR beta diversity and the percentage of naive T cells measured by flow cytometry. Observed TCR beta diversity per million T cells fell roughly linearly with age, and a significant reduction was already apparent by age roughly 40. Conclusive comparison of naive and antigen-experienced compartments was prevented by the profiling of bulk unsorted PBMCs.

The 39 donors, aged roughly 6 to 90 years, were systemically healthy Caucasian individuals from Russia. Around 9.7 milliliters of peripheral blood were collected from each donor into EDTA-treated Vacutainer tubes. PBMCs were isolated by Ficoll-Paque density-gradient centrifugation, with at least 6 million obtained per sample. Trizol reagent was used to extract total RNA from PBMCs, with at least 6 micrograms per sample. For every donor, flow cytometry on a PBMC aliquot measured the percentage of naive CD45RAhigh/CD27high T cells. The CDR3 goes from the cysteine to the phenylalanine over 13 residues. The retained sequence is limited to the CDR3, 39 bases, with the frame set at the first base. V is cut by 8 bases and J by 0 bases, and the space between the germline ends is 12 bases. CDR1 and CDR2 (SQVTM, ANQGSEA) derive from the germline V gene. As for this clonotype: This clone's antigen is unknown. One base away there is no much larger clone; base qualities are not given.

The library was generated by 5' RACE. The instrument given in TCRdb is Illumina HiSeq 2500. A second PCR of about 6 to 11 cycles was performed with a sample-barcoded 5' primer and a J-beta primer mix. A unique molecular identifier was introduced onto each TCR beta cDNA molecule by a template-switch 5' adaptor carrying 12 random nucleotides. At least 2.5 million CDR3-containing paired-end reads were obtained from each sample. First-strand cDNA synthesis was performed from all RNA using the Mint cDNA synthesis kit, with priming by a TRBC-specific oligonucleotide. All cDNA was treated with uracil-DNA glycosylase and then went through a first 18-cycle PCR with the universal primers M1SS and BC2_uni_R. As for the authors' bioinformatics: Each sample was normalized by randomly selecting 1 million high-quality reads, each carrying a distinct molecular identifier. Reads with shared molecular identifiers were discarded instead of being binned into consensus sequences. MiTCR, run with a Q25 quality threshold and the strictest error-elimination algorithm, handled CDR3 identification, clonotype clustering and error correction. A nonparametric unseen species model with Euler transformation was used to estimate lower-bound total TCR beta diversity. Through fastp at Q25 and MiXCR, TCRdb rebuilt clones from the public reads, retaining in-frame beta chains. Identical CDR3 protein sequences are pooled into one entry, listed with their most common genes and DNA. These V and J calls rely on TCRdb rather than the paper's analysis. The sample records 580,000 or so distinct CDR3 sequences, more than 45% of which are singletons. The top ten hold 20% to 25% of the sample.

The receptor was derived from an elderly man in good health. The chain joins TRBV29-1 to TRBJ2-3; no D gene is confidently identified. The sequencing sample was made of blood. The CDR3: CSLGASSTDTQYF. The sequenced DNA is TGCAGCCTTGGAGCCAGTAGCACAGATACGCAGTATTTT.